This T cell receptor (beta chain) was obtained from a study of blood T cell repertoires in COVID-19. Generated by immunoSEQ multiplex PCR, the TCRdb table keeps only in-frame clones and is missing some. The data contain about 150,000 clones, roughly 90% of them seen just once; the ten biggest clones take up around 1.3%. This CDR3 spans 15 amino acids. Germline lookup yields CDR1 MNHEY and CDR2 SVGAGI. V was clipped by 7 bases and J by 8 bases, with 21 bases between them. The sequence was collected from a woman younger than 45 with acute COVID-19. Sequenced material: PBMCs or T cells enriched from blood (not recorded which). The genes are TRBV6-5 and TRBJ1-3; tentative D call: TRBD1 (6 bases). Here the CDR3 reads CASTSEDSGRDTIYF. CDR3 nucleotides: TGTGCCAGCACATCGGAGGACAGCGGTAGGGACACCATATATTTT.